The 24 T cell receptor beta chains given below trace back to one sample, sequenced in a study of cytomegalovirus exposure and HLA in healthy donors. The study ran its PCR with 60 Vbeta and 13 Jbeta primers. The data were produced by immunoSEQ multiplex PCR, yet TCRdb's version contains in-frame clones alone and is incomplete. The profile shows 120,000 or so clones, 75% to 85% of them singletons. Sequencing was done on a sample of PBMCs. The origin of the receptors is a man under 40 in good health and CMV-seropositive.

For the CDR3, the DNA is TGTGCCAGCAGCCTGCGGAACAATCAGCCCCAGCATTTT. Translated: CASSLRNNQPQHF. The gene calls are TRBV6-5 and TRBJ1-5; D not resolved. The CDR3 sequence is 13 residues long. From germline, CDR1 is MNHEY and CDR2 SVGAGI. The V and J ends lost 6 bases and 3 bases respectively, with 9 bases between them.

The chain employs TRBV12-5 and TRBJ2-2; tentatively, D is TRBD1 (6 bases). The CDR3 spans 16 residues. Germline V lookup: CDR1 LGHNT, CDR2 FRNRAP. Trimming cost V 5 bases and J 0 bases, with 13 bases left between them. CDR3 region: CASGPGTSSNTGELFF. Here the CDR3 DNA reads TGTGCTAGTGGTCCAGGGACATCGTCGAACACCGGGGAGCTGTTTTTT.

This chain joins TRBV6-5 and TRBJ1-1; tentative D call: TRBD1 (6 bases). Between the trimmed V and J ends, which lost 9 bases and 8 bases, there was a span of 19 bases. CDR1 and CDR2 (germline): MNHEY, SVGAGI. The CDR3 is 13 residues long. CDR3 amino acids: CASATNDRREAFF. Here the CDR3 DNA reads TGTGCCAGTGCCACTAACGACAGGAGGGAAGCTTTCTTT.

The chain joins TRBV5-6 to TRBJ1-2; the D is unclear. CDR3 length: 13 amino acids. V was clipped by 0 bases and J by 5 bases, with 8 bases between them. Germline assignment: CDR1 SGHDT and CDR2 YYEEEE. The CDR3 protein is CASSLEQRYGYTF. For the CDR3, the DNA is TGTGCCAGCAGCTTGGAACAGAGATATGGCTACACCTTC.

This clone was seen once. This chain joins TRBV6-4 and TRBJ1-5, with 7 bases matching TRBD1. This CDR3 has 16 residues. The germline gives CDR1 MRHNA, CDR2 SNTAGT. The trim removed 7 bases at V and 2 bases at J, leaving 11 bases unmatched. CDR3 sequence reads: CASTQGQGVGNQPQHF. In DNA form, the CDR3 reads TGTGCCAGCACCCAGGGGCAGGGGGTCGGCAATCAGCCCCAGCATTTT.

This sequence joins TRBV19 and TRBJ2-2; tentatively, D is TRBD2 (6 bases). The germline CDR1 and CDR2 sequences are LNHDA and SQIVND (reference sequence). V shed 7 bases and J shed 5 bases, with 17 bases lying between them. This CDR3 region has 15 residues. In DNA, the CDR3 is TGTGCCAGTAATGGAGGGACCCTTATTACCGGGGAGCTGTTTTTT. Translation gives CASNGGTLITGELFF.

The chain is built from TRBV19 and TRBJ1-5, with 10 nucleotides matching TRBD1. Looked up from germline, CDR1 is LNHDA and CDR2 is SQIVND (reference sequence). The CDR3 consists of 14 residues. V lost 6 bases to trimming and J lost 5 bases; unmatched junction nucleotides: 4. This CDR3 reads CASRTDRGHQPQHF. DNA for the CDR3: TGTGCCAGTAGAACCGACAGGGGGCATCAGCCCCAGCATTTT.

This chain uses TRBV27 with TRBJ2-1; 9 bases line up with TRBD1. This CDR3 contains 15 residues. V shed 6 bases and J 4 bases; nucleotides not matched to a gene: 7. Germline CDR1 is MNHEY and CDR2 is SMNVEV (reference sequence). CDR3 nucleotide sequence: TGTGCCAGCAGCCCCGGGACAGGGAATTACAATGAGCAGTTCTTC. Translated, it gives CASSPGTGNYNEQFF.

CDR3 loop: CASRRTGVSYEQYF. The CDR3 bases are TGTGCCAGCAGAAGGACCGGGGTGAGCTACGAGCAGTACTTC. This chain links TRBV6-1 with TRBJ2-7, with D possibly TRBD2 on 5 matching bases. CDR1 is MNHNS, CDR2 SASEGT, per germline. V shed 6 bases and J shed 3 bases, with 15 bases lying between them. There are 14 residues in the CDR3.

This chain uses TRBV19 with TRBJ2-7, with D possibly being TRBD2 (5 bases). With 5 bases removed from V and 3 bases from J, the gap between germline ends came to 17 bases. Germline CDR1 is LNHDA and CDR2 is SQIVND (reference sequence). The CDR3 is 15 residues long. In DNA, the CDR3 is TGTGCCAGTAGTGAGGGCTGGGGAAACGACTACGAGCAGTACTTC. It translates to CASSEGWGNDYEQYF.

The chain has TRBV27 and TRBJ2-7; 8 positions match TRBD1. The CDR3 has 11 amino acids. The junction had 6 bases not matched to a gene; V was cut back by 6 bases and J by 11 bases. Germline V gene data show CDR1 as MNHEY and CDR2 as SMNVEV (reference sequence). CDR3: CASRAQGAEYF. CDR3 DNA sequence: TGTGCCAGCAGGGCTCAGGGGGCGGAGTACTTC.

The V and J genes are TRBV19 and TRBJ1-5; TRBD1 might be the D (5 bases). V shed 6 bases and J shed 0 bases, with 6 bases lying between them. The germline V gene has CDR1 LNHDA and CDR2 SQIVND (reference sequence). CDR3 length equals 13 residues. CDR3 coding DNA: TGTGCCAGTAGGACAGATAGCAATCAGCCCCAGCATTTT. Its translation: CASRTDSNQPQHF.

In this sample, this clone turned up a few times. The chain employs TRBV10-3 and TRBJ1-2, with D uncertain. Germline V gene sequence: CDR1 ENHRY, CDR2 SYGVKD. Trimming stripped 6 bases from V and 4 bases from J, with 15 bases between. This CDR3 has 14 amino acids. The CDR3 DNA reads TGTGCCATCAGGAGGGAGGCGCCCGTCTATGGCTACACCTTC. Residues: CAIRREAPVYGYTF.

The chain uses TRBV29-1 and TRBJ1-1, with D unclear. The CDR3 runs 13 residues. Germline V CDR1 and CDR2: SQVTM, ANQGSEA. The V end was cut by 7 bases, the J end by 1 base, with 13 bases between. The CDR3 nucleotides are TGCAGCGCACCTCTGGCCCCGAACACTGAAGCTTTCTTT. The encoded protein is CSAPLAPNTEAFF. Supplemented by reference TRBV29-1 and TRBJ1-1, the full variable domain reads SAVISQKPSRDICQRGTSLTIQCQVDSQVTMMFWYRQQPGQSLTLIATANQGSEATYESGFVIDKFPISRPNLTFSTLTVSNMSPEDSSIYLCSAPLAPNTEAFFGQGTRLTVV.

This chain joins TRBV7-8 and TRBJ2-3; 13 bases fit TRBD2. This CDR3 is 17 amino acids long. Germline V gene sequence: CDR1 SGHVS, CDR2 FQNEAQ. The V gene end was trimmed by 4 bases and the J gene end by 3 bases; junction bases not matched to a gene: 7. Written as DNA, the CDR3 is TGTGCCAGCAGCTCCGTCAGACTAGCGGGGGGTACAGATACGCAGTATTTT. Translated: CASSSVRLAGGTDTQYF.

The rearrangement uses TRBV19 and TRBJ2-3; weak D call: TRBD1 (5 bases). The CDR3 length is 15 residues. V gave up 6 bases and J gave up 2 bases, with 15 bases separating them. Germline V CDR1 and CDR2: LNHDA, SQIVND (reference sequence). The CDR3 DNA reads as TGTGCCAGTAGCAACTCAGGGAAATCCACAGATACGCAGTATTTT. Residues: CASSNSGKSTDTQYF.

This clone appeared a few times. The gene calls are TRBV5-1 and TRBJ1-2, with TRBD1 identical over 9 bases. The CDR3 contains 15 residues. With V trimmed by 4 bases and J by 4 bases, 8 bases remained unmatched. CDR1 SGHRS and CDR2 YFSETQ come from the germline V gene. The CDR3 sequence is CASSIRTGAGYGYTF. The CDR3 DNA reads TGCGCCAGCAGCATTAGGACAGGGGCTGGCTATGGCTACACCTTC.

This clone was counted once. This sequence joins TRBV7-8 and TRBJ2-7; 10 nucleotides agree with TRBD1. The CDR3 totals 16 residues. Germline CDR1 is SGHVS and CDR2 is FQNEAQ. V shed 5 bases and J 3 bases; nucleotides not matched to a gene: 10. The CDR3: CASSRYRDRGFYEQYF. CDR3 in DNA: TGTGCCAGCAGCAGATACCGGGACAGGGGTTTCTACGAGCAGTACTTC.

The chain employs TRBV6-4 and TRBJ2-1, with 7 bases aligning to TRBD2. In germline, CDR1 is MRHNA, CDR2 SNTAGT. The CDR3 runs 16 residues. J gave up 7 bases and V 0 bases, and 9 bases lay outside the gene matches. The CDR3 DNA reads TGTGCCAGCAGTGACTCAGCGGGGCCCGGGGGGAATGAGCAGTTCTTC. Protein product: CASSDSAGPGGNEQFF.

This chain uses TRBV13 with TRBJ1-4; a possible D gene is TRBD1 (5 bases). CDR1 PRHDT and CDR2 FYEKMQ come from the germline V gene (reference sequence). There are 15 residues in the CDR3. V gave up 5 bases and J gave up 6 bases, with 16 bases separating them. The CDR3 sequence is CASSPRGKRDEKLFF. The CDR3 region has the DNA TGTGCCAGCAGCCCTCGGGGGAAACGGGATGAAAAACTGTTTTTT.

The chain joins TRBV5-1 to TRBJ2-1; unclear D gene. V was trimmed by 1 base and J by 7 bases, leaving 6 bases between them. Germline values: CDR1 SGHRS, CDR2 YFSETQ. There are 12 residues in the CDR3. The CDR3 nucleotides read TGCGCCAGCAGCTTGTCCTCTAATGAGCAGTTCTTC. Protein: CASSLSSNEQFF.

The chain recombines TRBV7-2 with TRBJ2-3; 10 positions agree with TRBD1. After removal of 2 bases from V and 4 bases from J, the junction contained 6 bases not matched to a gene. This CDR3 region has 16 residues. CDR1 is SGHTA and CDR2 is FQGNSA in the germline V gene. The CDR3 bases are TGTGCCAGCAGCTTATTGGTGACAGGGGGCGCAGATACGCAGTATTTT. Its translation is CASSLLVTGGADTQYF. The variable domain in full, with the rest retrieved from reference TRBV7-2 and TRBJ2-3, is GAGVSQSPSNKVTEKGKDVELRCDPISGHTALYWYRQSLGQGLEFLIYFQGNSAPDKSGLPSDRFSAERTGGSVSTLTIQRTQQEDSAVYLCASSLLVTGGADTQYFGPGTRLTVL.

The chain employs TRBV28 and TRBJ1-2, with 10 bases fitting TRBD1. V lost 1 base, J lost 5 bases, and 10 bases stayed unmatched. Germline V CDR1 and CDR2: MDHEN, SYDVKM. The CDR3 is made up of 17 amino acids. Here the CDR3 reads CASSLSLMTGGRYGYTF. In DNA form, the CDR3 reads TGTGCCAGCAGTTTATCTCTTATGACAGGGGGCCGGTATGGCTACACCTTC.

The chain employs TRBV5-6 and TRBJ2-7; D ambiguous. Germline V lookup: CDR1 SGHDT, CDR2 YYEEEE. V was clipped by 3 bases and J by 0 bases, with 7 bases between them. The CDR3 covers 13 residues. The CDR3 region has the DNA TGTGCCAGCAGCTCCACTACCTCCTACGAGCAGTACTTC. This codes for CASSSTTSYEQYF.